The TCR beta chain under discussion was sequenced for a study of early T cells in non-severe SARS-CoV-2 infection. The wider study: RNA in bulk from unsorted whole blood was sequenced, and chains were unpaired. Points from the study as a whole: The matching step, a VDJdb search, favored anti-spike CD8 responses and missed private and CD4 specificities.

Unique molecular identifier tags were affixed to discrete cDNA molecules. TCRdb reprocessed the 5' RACE reads via MiXCR and lists one record per CDR3 protein. Of roughly 70,000 distinct CDR3 sequences listed, 20% to 25% were seen once; the top ten hold 16%. By share of the sample, this clonotype is medium-sized. As yet, its antigen is unknown. This CDR3 contains 13 residues. Looked up from germline, CDR1 is KGHSH and CDR2 is LQKENI. The V end was cut by 3 bases, the J end by 1 base, with 6 bases between. Source: whole blood, taken at baseline. This receptor was obtained from an adult who was a healthcare worker with PCR-confirmed SARS-CoV-2 infection or an uninfected control (not recorded which). This chain links TRBV18 with TRBJ1-1; D remains unclear. The CDR3 DNA is TGTGCCAGCTCACCTACGGAGAACACTGAAGCTTTCTTT. This encodes CASSPTENTEAFF.